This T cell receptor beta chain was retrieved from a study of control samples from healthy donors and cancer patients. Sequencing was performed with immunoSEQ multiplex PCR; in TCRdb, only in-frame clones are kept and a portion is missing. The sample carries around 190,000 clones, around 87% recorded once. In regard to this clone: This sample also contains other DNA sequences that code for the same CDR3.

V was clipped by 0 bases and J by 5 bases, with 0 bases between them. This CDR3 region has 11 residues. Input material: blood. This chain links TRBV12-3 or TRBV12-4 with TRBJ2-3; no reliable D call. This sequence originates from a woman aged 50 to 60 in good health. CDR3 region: CASSLADTQYF. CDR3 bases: TGTGCCAGCAGTTTAGCAGATACGCAGTATTTT.